This TCR beta chain was identified in a study of CD8 T cells in ankylosing spondylitis. The CDR3 runs 16 residues. V lost 3 bases to trimming and J lost 4 bases; unmatched junction nucleotides: 10. Germline loops: CDR1 SGHRS, CDR2 YFSETQ. TCRdb independently ran MiXCR on the 5' RACE reads; one entry per CDR3 protein. The sample lists 650,000 to 800,000 distinct CDR3 sequences, about 20% occurring once. Turning to this clonotype: Its target is unknown.

Findings and caveats of the study: It appeared that ankylosing spondylitis blood was characterized by a TCR beta motif of several highly homologous variants.

This receptor was identified in a male donor with ankylosing spondylitis. The V and J genes are TRBV5-1 and TRBJ2-3; 8 nucleotides match TRBD2. Sequenced material: blood, either unsorted or a sorted T cell fraction (not recorded which). CDR3 sequence (DNA): TGCGCCAGCAGCTGGGGGCAGCGGGGGACCTCAGATACGCAGTATTTT. Translating it yields CASSWGQRGTSDTQYF.